Listed below are T cell receptor beta chains from one sample, sequenced in a study of shared clonotypes between healthy human individuals. Assay: immunoSEQ multiplex PCR; the TCRdb copy retains only in-frame clones and omits some. The sample contains roughly 810,000 clones, approximately 97% of which appear only once. Material: naive CD8+ T cells sorted from blood. These receptors were collected from a man aged 30-40 years in good health. Each CDR3 is given without its conserved first and last residue. Size is stated for part of the rows, as once, few or many counts, or as a class when the clone is expanded.

clone size: -
J gene: TRBJ2-7
V gene: TRBV5-1
CDR3 protein: ASSQVSSYEQY

clone size: -
J gene: TRBJ2-3
V gene: TRBV6-5
CDR3 protein: ASSNLAGHTDTQY

clone size: -
J gene: TRBJ2-7
V gene: TRBV30
CDR3 protein: AWTLPGSSYEQY

clone size: -
J gene: TRBJ2-3
V gene: TRBV6-6
CDR3 protein: ASSYGVAVTDTQY

clone size: -
J gene: TRBJ1-5
V gene: TRBV6-4
CDR3 protein: ASSEQPNQPQH

clone size: once
J gene: TRBJ2-1
V gene: TRBV27
CDR3 protein: ASRPGTSGSREQF

clone size: -
J gene: TRBJ1-5
V gene: TRBV6-5
CDR3 protein: ASSYSTQDQPQH

clone size: -
J gene: TRBJ2-1
V gene: TRBV6-5
CDR3 protein: ATAAKQGPNEQF

clone size: -
J gene: TRBJ2-5
V gene: TRBV5-1
CDR3 protein: ASSLAGAYGVEETQY

clone size: once
J gene: TRBJ2-1
V gene: TRBV6-5
CDR3 protein: ASSYAGANEQF

clone size: -
J gene: TRBJ2-3
V gene: TRBV7-8
CDR3 protein: ASSPLTSGKLDTQY

clone size: -
J gene: TRBJ2-3
V gene: TRBV5-1
CDR3 protein: ASSYDSFSTDTQY

clone size: -
J gene: TRBJ1-1
V gene: TRBV5-6
CDR3 protein: ASSWDRDPEAF

clone size: -
J gene: TRBJ2-1
V gene: TRBV5-6
CDR3 protein: ASRPGATSSYNEQF

clone size: -
J gene: TRBJ2-3
V gene: TRBV28
CDR3 protein: ASSLLTFTDTQY

clone size: -
J gene: TRBJ2-1
V gene: TRBV28
CDR3 protein: ASSLVGRASSYNEQF

clone size: -
J gene: TRBJ2-7
V gene: TRBV15
CDR3 protein: ATSASGAYEQY

clone size: once
J gene: TRBJ2-3
V gene: TRBV7-8
CDR3 protein: ASSPSPQGADTQY

clone size: -
J gene: TRBJ1-5
V gene: TRBV28
CDR3 protein: ASSLEAVNQPQH

clone size: -
J gene: TRBJ2-3
V gene: TRBV7-2
CDR3 protein: ASSLVASGGTDTQY

clone size: -
J gene: TRBJ2-1
V gene: TRBV4-1
CDR3 protein: ASSQELYNEQF

clone size: -
J gene: TRBJ2-7
V gene: TRBV5-5
CDR3 protein: ASKRKSPGDSYEQY

clone size: -
J gene: TRBJ2-3
V gene: TRBV7-9
CDR3 protein: ASSSPLAGEYDTQY

clone size: -
J gene: TRBJ2-2
V gene: TRBV28
CDR3 protein: ASSFYPGTGNTGELF

clone size: -
J gene: TRBJ1-5
V gene: TRBV27
CDR3 protein: ASSLARASQPQH

clone size: once
J gene: TRBJ2-4
V gene: TRBV5-1
CDR3 protein: ASRRPGDRGEY

clone size: -
J gene: TRBJ2-2
V gene: TRBV7-9
CDR3 protein: ASSSLDRTGELF